This entry is about one T cell receptor (beta chain). The method was immunoSEQ multiplex PCR; TCRdb's version includes in-frame clones alone and lacks a portion of them. In the table there are about 96,000 clones, roughly 88% of which are singletons. This entry is derived from a study of OX40 agonist ivuxolimab in advanced cancers. The receptor was isolated from an adult with an advanced solid tumor such as melanoma, head and neck, liver or kidney cancer. The sequencing used CD4+ or CD8+ T cells sorted from blood, collected in a trial of the OX40 agonist ivuxolimab.

CDR3 nucleotide sequence: TGTGCCAGTAGTATCCAGGCGGCTAGCGGGATAAGCGCCTACGAGCAGTACTTC. Translated, it gives CASSIQAASGISAYEQYF. The V call is TRBV19, the J call TRBJ2-7; TRBD2 matches at 9 bases. This CDR3 spans 18 amino acids. Trimming cost V 3 bases and J 2 bases; bases outside gene matches: 14. The germline CDR1 and CDR2 sequences are LNHDA and SQIVND (reference sequence).